The sequence of this T cell receptor (beta chain) was determined in a study of B cell selection in AIRE deficiency. Study-wide results and limits: Patient Tconv and Treg cells showed healthy-like TCRBV usage, CDR3 length, diversity. Healthy donors alone shared more than 30% of 4,000 or so Treg sequences; patients alone about 10%.

Germline V gene lookup returns CDR1 MNHNY and CDR2 SVGAGI (reference sequence). V was pared by 0 bases and J by 2 bases, with 13 bases between. The CDR3 consists of 16 residues. The data were produced by immunoSEQ multiplex PCR, yet TCRdb's version contains in-frame clones alone and is incomplete. This sample has 25,000 to 30,000 clones, with roughly 95% found just once. Conventional CD4 T cells were sorted as CD4+CD127+ cells. A note on this clone: The antigen is undetermined.

The rearrangement links TRBV6-6 to TRBJ1-2; no clear D gene. The material sequenced was CD4+CD127+ conventional T cells sorted from PBMCs. The receptor comes from a human donor in good health. Written as DNA, the CDR3 is TGTGCCAGCAGTTACTCGGGGTTGGCGGCCAACTATGGCTACACCTTC. Translating it yields CASSYSGLAANYGYTF.